What follows is one TCR beta chain and its context. It lacks a known antigen. Base qualities are not recorded, but no much larger clone differs from it by a single base. This record comes from a study of cytomegalovirus exposure and HLA in healthy donors (dated 2017 in TCRdb). Regarding the complete study: An earlier analysis of approximately 600 of the donors reported roughly 300 Gb of sequence data and 100 million to 130 million unique TCR beta sequences from 190 million or so T cells. About 330 gigabases of sequencing data and about 92 million unique TCR sequences made up an early release that covered 500 to 650 HLA-typed donors. Of the 398 genotyped donors, 81% were placed in the genetic ancestry cluster associated with self-reported Caucasian donors. The study was designed to test whether signatures of past pathogen exposure could be identified by cataloging public T cell receptors. The study used immunosequencing to profile the T cell repertoires of under 700 subjects and linked those repertoires to cytomegalovirus serostatus. A separate validation cohort of 100 to 150 different subjects was used in addition to the 666-subject first cohort. The study combined high-throughput TCR immunosequencing, statistical association of individual TCRs with disease status, and machine learning to predict cytomegalovirus infection status. To study patterns of TCR occurrence, a later analysis re-analyzed previously published TCR beta repertoires from under 750 donors and added high-resolution HLA genotyping. Rather than using new phenotypic data, the later analysis identified candidate immune exposures from TCR beta sequences and from how often those sequences occurred across donors. An earlier analysis of roughly 580 of the donors used high-throughput TCR beta sequencing to judge whether each TCR beta V gene segment behaved as functional or pseudogenic. Donor age, sex, ethnicity and CMV serostatus were compiled together with the repertoire data. A later genetic analysis used genome-wide SNP genotypes for about three fifths of the 666 donors, treating that subset as a discovery cohort. All discovery cohort repertoires had been generated on a single sequencing platform. HLA typing included class I and class II loci at four-digit resolution. Typing coverage varied by locus: roughly 629-640 donors for A, B, C, DRB1 and DQB1; under 550 for DQA1; around 610 for DPA1; some 470 for DPB1. Roughly 5 DR-DQ haplotypes were handled as single units for association and clustering, since linkage in the cohort was strong. On average, roughly 250,000 unique TCR beta nucleotide sequences were sequenced per donor among a few hundred genotyped donors of the cohort, with 15% to 20% of those sequences being non-productive.

Broader findings and caveats from the paper: When HLA alleles, especially DR and DQ, strongly co-occurred, attributing TCR associations to individual alleles was difficult. An association between a missense DCLRE1C variant and V-gene and J-gene trimming of TCR beta chains was found in a later genetic analysis and replicated in an independent cohort. Because HLA typing was missing for some donors at each locus, association tests included only the typed subset. A further reported finding was that TCR beta sequences accurately predicted the HLA-A and HLA-B alleles for most subjects in the first cohort. In the study, around 150 TCR beta chains were listed as associated with cytomegalovirus. Because counts were too low, seventeen rarely observed V segments, including chromosome 9 orphons, were excluded from the earlier analysis of some 590 of the donors. Some IMGT-functional V segments, including TRBV6-2 and TRBV6-3, could not be distinguished by the 87-base-pair reads and were therefore excluded. The authors suggested that the approach could potentially be extended to other disease states and immunological phenotypes. The cohort was sequenced for TCR beta chains only, and without alpha or paired-chain data the features that could be detected were limited. In both the original and validation cohorts, the classifier was reported to diagnose cytomegalovirus status with high specificity and sensitivity. In a later analysis, HLA-associated TCR beta chains showed more clonal expansion and lower generation probabilities than non-associated chains that were equally common. The only immune exposure information available for the cohort was CMV serostatus. Correlated functional status among segregating V segments might reflect linkage disequilibrium, but an unknown experimental factor could not be ruled out. A few of the identified cytomegalovirus-associated TCR beta chains were confirmed in vitro to be specific for cytomegalovirus antigens. Most TCR sequences were observed very rarely across donors, whereas some public TCRs were present in many individuals. In a later analysis, TCR association rates were found to vary across HLA loci, with the most associated TCRs seen for DRB1 alleles and the fewest for HLA-C alleles. In a later analysis, most CMV-associated TCR beta chains were found to appear HLA-restricted, with HLA associations seemingly driven largely by CMV exposure. At a false discovery rate of 0.05, a later analysis linked some 17,000 TCR beta sequences to specific HLA alleles. In an earlier analysis of more than 450 of the donors, most TCR beta V segments were observed in productive rearrangements about 87% or about 30% of the time, broadly matching IMGT annotations. Compared with the roughly 720-donor mean, donors in an Asian-associated ancestry cluster had fewer N-insertions in productive TCRs, according to a later genetic analysis. A later analysis reported that several top co-occurrence clusters appeared linked to parvovirus B19, influenza, CMV and Epstein-Barr virus. Roughly uniform sequencing depth across donors was assumed in presence/absence analyses, although this assumption may not hold. A cluster of highly shared sequence variants was judged likely to represent a technical artifact of the sequencing pipeline.

The germline V gene provides CDR1 LGHNA and CDR2 YSLEER. The cysteine opens and the phenylalanine closes a CDR3 of 13 amino acids. Only the CDR3 DNA stays, 39 bases, in frame from base 1. V drops 0 bases and J drops 8 bases, leaving 5 bases in between. In total, approximately 690 healthy bone marrow donors made up the cohort. At the time of sampling, every cohort member was nominally healthy, though immune exposures that went unrecorded were likely present. The donor tested CMV seronegative and was one of the 352 seronegative cohort members. Each donor provided a peripheral blood sample, and peripheral blood mononuclear cells were used for TCR beta sequencing. The Qiagen DNeasy Blood Extraction Kit was used to extract genomic DNA from the blood cell samples. The receptor library was made with the immunoSEQ multiplex PCR assay. The multiplex PCR relied on a mix of 60 forward primers for TCR Vbeta segments and 13 reverse primers for TCR Jbeta segments. A multiplex PCR assay on genomic DNA amplified the CDR3 region of rearranged TCR beta genes. On the Illumina HiSeq System, the amplified TCR beta libraries were sequenced as 87-base-pair reads. Processing in the source paper ran as follows. In a later analysis, some 80 million unique TCR beta chains were counted across the approximately 620 repertoires, and roughly 11 million of these chains were shared by at least two donors. To remove PCR and sequencing errors, raw reads were error-corrected and collapsed into unique sequences using a nearest-neighbor algorithm that merged closely related sequences. CDR3 sequences were aligned to IMGT reference sequences to assign V, D and J gene segments. Each retained sequence needed at least a six-nucleotide match to both a V gene segment and a J gene segment. A rearrangement was called productive if the CDR3 had no stop codons and remained in frame with V and J, and every other rearrangement was called non-productive. CDR3 was defined according to IMGT convention as the region running from the second conserved V-encoded cysteine to the conserved J-encoded phenylalanine. Sequences without an unambiguous match to a single V gene segment were excluded from the earlier analysis of over 500 of the donors. In an earlier analysis of approximately 550 of the donors, V segments were called functional above 56.7% productive rearrangements and were called segregating when the between-donor standard deviation exceeded 5%. A statistical classification framework was built to diagnose cytomegalovirus status from the catalog of TCR beta chain sequences. In a later analysis, TCR nucleotide sequences were compared against IMGT/GENE-DB human TR gene sequences so that V and J genes could be assigned. A later analysis assigned CDR3 sequences and most-parsimonious VDJ recombination scenarios with the TCRdist pipeline. In a later analysis, every TCR beta chain was defined by the combination of its CDR3 amino acid sequence and its V-gene family, and reads without a unique V-gene family were dropped. As a way to deal with suspected cross-contamination and a sequencing artifact, a later analysis dropped under 600 nucleotide sequences that were highly shared and had low generation probability. In a later analysis, a clonal expansion index for each public chain was calculated from normalized within-repertoire ranks of inferred template counts. A later analysis computed generation probabilities with a VDJ recombination model fitted to out-of-frame rearrangements, and checked the results against IGoR. In a later analysis, hypergeometric tests were used to score TCR-TCR, TCR-HLA and TCR-CMV co-occurrence, with a repertoire-size bias correction applied to TCR pairs. A later analysis estimated false discovery rates by permuting HLA or CMV assignments 20 times. In a later analysis, co-occurring TCRs were grouped with DBSCAN, and TCRdist sequence similarity was added when clustering was performed within HLA-allele-positive subsets. Co-occurrence clustering excluded repertoires with fewer than 30,000 or more than 120,000 public chains, plus five with anomalous nucleotide sharing. In its TCRdb copy, this immuneACCESS table keeps in-frame sequences only and misses some clones. Where compared with another copy, unresolved V genes explain less than half of these, and the others have no known cause. From that table come the V and J calls and clone size; the DNA was used to work out D and trimming. The sample includes over 110,000 clones, with 80% observed a single time. The ten biggest clones cover approximately 4.1% of the sample.

The clonotype originates from a man aged 40-49 years in good health and CMV-seronegative. The sample taken for sequencing was PBMCs. The chain joins TRBV4-3 to TRBJ1-6, with the D gene uncertain. This receptor has the CDR3 CASSQDRDSPLHF. The bases read TGCGCCAGCAGCCAAGATAGAGATTCACCCCTCCACTTT.